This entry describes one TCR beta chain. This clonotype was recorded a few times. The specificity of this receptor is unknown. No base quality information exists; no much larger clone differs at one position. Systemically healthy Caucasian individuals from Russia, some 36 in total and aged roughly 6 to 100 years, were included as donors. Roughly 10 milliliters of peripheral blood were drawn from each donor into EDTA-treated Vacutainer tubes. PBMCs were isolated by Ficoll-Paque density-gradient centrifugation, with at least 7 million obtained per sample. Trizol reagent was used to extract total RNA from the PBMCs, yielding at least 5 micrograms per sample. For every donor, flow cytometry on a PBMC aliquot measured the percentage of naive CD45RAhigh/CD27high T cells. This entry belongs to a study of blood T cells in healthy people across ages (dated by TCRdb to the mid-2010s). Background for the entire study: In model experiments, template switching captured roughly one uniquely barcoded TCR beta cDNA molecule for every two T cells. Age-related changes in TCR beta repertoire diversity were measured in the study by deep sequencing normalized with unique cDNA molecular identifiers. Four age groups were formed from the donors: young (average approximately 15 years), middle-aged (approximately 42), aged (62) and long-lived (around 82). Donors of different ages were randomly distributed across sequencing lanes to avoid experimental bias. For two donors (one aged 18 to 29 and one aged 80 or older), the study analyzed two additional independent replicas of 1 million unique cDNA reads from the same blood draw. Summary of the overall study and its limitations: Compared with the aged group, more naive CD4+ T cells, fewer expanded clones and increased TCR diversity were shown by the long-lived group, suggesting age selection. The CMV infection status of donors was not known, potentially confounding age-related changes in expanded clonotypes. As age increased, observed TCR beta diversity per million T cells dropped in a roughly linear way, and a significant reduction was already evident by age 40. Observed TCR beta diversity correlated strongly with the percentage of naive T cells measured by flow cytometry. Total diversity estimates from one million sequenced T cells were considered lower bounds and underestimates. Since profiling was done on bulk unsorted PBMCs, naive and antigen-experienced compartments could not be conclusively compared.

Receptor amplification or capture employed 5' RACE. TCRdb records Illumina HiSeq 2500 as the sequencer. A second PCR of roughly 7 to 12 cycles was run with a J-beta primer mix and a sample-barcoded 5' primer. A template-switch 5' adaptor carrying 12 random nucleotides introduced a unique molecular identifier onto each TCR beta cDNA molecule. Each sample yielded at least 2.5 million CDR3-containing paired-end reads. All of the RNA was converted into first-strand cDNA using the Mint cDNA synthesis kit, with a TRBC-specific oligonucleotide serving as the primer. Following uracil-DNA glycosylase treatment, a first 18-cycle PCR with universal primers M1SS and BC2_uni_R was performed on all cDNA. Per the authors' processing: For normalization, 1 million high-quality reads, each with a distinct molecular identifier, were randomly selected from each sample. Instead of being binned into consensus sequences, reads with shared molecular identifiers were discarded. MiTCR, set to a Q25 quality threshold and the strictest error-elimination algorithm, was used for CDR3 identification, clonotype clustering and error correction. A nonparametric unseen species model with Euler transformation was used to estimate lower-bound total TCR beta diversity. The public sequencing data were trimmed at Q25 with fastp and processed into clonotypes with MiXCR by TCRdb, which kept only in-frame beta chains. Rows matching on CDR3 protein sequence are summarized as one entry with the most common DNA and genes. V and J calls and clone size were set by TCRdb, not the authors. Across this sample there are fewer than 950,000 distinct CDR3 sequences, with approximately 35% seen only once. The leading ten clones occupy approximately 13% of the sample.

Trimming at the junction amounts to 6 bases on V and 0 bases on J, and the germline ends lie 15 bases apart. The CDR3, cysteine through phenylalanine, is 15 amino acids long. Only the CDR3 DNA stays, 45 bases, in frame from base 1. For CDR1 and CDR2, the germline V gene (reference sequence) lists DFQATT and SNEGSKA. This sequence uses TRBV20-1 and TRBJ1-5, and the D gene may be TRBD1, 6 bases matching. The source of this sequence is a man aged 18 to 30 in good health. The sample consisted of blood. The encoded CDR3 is CSARGEINSNQPQHF. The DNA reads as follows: TGCAGTGCCAGGGGTGAGATCAATAGCAATCAGCCCCAGCATTTT.